The TCR beta chain described here comes from a study of T cells after yellow fever vaccination. TCRdb fed the 5' RACE reads into MiXCR, producing one record per CDR3 protein. The sample carries about 400,000 distinct CDR3 sequences, around 6.4% recorded once. Germline V CDR1 and CDR2: SGDLS, YYNGEE. Between the trimmed V and J ends, which lost 0 bases and 2 bases, there was a span of 12 bases. The CDR3 length is 16 residues. The gene calls are TRBV9 and TRBJ2-1; D tentatively fits TRBD1 or TRBD2 (5 bases each). The TCR was taken from a man younger than 45 who received the YFV17D yellow fever vaccine. Sequences were derived from PBMCs, sampled 5 days after the yellow fever booster vaccination. CDR3 sequence reads: CASSVAEGFTYNEQFF. DNA for the CDR3: TGTGCCAGCAGCGTAGCCGAGGGGTTTACCTACAATGAGCAGTTCTTC. The entire variable domain, with the rest obtained from reference TRBV9 and TRBJ2-1, is as follows: DSGVTQTPKHLITATGQRVTLRCSPRSGDLSVYWYQQSLDQGLQFLIQYYNGEERAKGNILERFSAQQFPDLHSELNLSSLELGDSALYFCASSVAEGFTYNEQFFGPGTRLTVL.